Only one count was recorded for the clone carrying this T cell receptor (beta chain). At one of its ends the junction is not consistent with the germline gene, which may arise from a read error. This CDR3 is built from 17 residues. Germline CDR1 is MNHNY and CDR2 is SVGAGI (reference sequence). This sample is drawn from a study of T cell repertoires in cytomegalovirus infection. TCRdb analysed the reads with MiXCR anew, one entry per CDR3 protein. The sample records some 400,000 distinct CDR3 sequences, roughly 31% being singletons. This sequence joins TRBV6-6 and TRBJ2-2; 7 bases line up with TRBD1. The receptor's source is a human donor in good health (CMV status not recorded). Some clones in this sample may be carry-over from other donors' samples. The material sequenced was PBMCs. The CDR3 here is CASIYSGGKAHTGELFF. CDR3 bases: TGTGCCAGCATTTACTCAGGGGGAAAAGCCCACACCGGGGAGCTGTTTTTT.